The rows below give T cell receptor beta chains drawn from one sample of a study of vaccination and CD4 T cells after COVID-19. One entry per CDR3 protein results from TCRdb running MiXCR on the PCR reads. The sample records around 25,000 distinct CDR3 sequences, 58% being singletons. These receptors' antigens are unknown. Sequencing was performed on CD4+ T cells from blood, cultured in vitro. The receptors originated from a human donor who had recovered from COVID-19. Each CDR3 is given with its conserved first and last residue. A D gene is named only where the DNA matches it firmly. Clone size is given for some rows only: seen once, a few or many times, or a class if the clone is expanded.

clone_size j_call v_call d_call cdr3_aa cdr3_nt
. TRBJ2-1 TRBV27 . CASSLLRGGSSYNEQFF TGTGCCAGCAGTTTATTGAGAGGGGGGAGCTCCTACAATGAGCAGTTCTTC
few TRBJ1-2 TRBV7-9 . CASSRPDPNYGYTF TGTGCCAGCAGCCGCCCAGACCCTAACTATGGCTACACCTTC
few TRBJ2-2 TRBV12-5 TRBD2 CASGLLAGRFTGELFF TGTGCTAGTGGTTTACTAGCGGGACGTTTCACCGGGGAGCTGTTTTTT
. TRBJ1-2 TRBV18 . CASSGQGAYGYTF TGTGCCAGCTCAGGGCAGGGTGCCTATGGCTACACCTTC
. TRBJ2-7 TRBV7-6 TRBD1 CASSQQLAGTGAYEQYF TGTGCCAGCAGCCAACAACTAGCCGGGACAGGGGCCTACGAGCAGTACTTC
. TRBJ2-7 TRBV6-2/TRBV6-3 . CASLRPSSYEQYF TGTGCCAGCCTACGCCCTAGCAGCTACGAGCAGTACTTC
. TRBJ1-5 TRBV5-8 TRBD1 CASSLDRGTQPQHF TGTGCCAGCAGCCTGGACAGGGGCACTCAGCCCCAGCATTTT
. TRBJ2-3 TRBV7-2 . CASSLGLTSTDTQYF TGTGCCAGCAGCTTAGGCCTGACGTCCACAGATACGCAGTATTTT
. TRBJ1-1 TRBV6-1 TRBD1 CASNLRGLGTEAFF TGTGCCAGCAACCTCAGGGGGCTGGGCACTGAAGCTTTCTTT
few TRBJ1-5 TRBV20-1 . CSASSRGVDQPQHF TGCAGTGCTAGCTCCAGGGGTGTCGATCAGCCCCAGCATTTT
. TRBJ1-6 TRBV20-1 . CSASEGNSPLHF TGCAGTGCTAGTGAAGGAAATTCACCCCTCCACTTT
. TRBJ1-3 TRBV19 TRBD1 CASTPGGSGNTIYF TGTGCCAGTACCCCAGGGGGATCAGGAAACACCATATATTTT
few TRBJ2-5 TRBV14 TRBD2 CASSPRGGGETQYF TGTGCCAGCAGCCCTCGGGGGGGAGGCGAGACCCAGTACTTC
. TRBJ2-1 TRBV11-3 . CASQATTQDNEQFF TGTGCCAGCCAGGCAACCACCCAGGACAATGAGCAGTTCTTC
. TRBJ1-2 TRBV23-1 . CASSRGGERGYTF TGCGCCAGCAGTCGGGGGGGCGAGCGTGGCTACACCTTC
few TRBJ2-3 TRBV7-2 TRBD1 CASSSEGARTDTQYF TGTGCCAGCAGCTCAGAGGGGGCTCGCACAGATACGCAGTATTTT
. TRBJ2-3 TRBV20-1 TRBD2 CSAGLPGRVGDTQYF TGCAGTGCTGGACTCCCCGGGAGGGTTGGGGATACGCAGTATTTT
. TRBJ2-2 TRBV11-1 . CASSLWAGVSGELFF TGTGCCAGCAGCTTATGGGCAGGGGTATCCGGGGAGCTGTTTTTT
. TRBJ1-4 TRBV6-1 . CATSSPTNEKLFF TGTGCCACCAGCTCCCCAACTAATGAAAAACTGTTTTTT
. TRBJ1-1 TRBV7-9 . CASSLGTYTEAFF TGTGCCAGCAGCTTAGGTACCTACACTGAAGCTTTCTTT
. TRBJ2-7 TRBV6-1 TRBD1 CASTLIGTGGSEQYF TGTGCCAGCACTCTAATCGGGACAGGGGGTTCCGAGCAGTACTTC
. TRBJ1-3 TRBV20-1 . CSARDGGGGSGNTMYF TGCAGTGCTAGAGATGGCGGGGGGGGGTCTGGAAACACCATGTATTTT
. TRBJ2-7 TRBV4-3 TRBD1 CASSHMTGMRHEQYF TGCGCCAGCAGCCATATGACAGGGATGAGACACGAGCAGTACTTC
. TRBJ1-6 TRBV5-1 . CASFRLSSYNSPLHF TGCGCCTCCTTTCGCCTGAGCTCCTATAATTCACCCCTCCACTTT
. TRBJ1-5 TRBV6-2/TRBV6-3 . CASRSTDWAQPQHF TGTGCCAGCAGATCCACCGACTGGGCTCAGCCCCAGCATTTT
. TRBJ2-1 TRBV27 . CASSLSNRGSGEQFF TGTGCCAGCAGTTTATCGAACCGGGGATCGGGTGAGCAGTTCTTC
. TRBJ1-2 TRBV4-3 . CASSQLLGGLYGYTF TGCGCCAGCAGCCAACTTCTAGGTGGTCTCTATGGCTACACCTTC
. TRBJ2-5 TRBV7-2 TRBD2 CASSRLAGGLTNLETQYF TGTGCCAGCAGCCGACTAGCGGGGGGCCTTACCAATTTGGAGACCCAGTACTTC
few TRBJ1-2 TRBV2 . CASSTGIGYTF TGTGCCAGCAGTACAGGGATAGGCTACACCTTC
. TRBJ1-2 TRBV12-3/TRBV12-4 . CASSLIGEDGYTF TGTGCCAGCAGTTTAATTGGGGAAGATGGCTACACCTTC
. TRBJ2-7 TRBV5-1 . CASSATTAEQYF TGCGCCAGCAGCGCGACCACAGCCGAGCAGTACTTC
. TRBJ2-3 TRBV19 . CASSTRQAYSTDTQYF TGTGCCAGTTCGACCCGACAGGCCTATAGCACAGATACGCAGTATTTT
. TRBJ1-1 TRBV7-2 TRBD1 CASGYQRPGTGGATEAFF TGTGCCAGCGGCTACCAGAGGCCCGGGACAGGGGGCGCGACTGAAGCTTTCTTT
. TRBJ2-3 TRBV10-3 TRBD1 CAISSPPGQGPDTQYF TGTGCCATCAGTTCCCCTCCGGGACAGGGACCAGATACGCAGTATTTT
. TRBJ1-3 TRBV6-2/TRBV6-3 . CASSYGLRTATRTIYF TGTGCCAGCAGTTACGGTCTTAGGACGGCAACGAGGACCATATATTTT
once TRBJ2-4 TRBV6-1 . CASSVENIQYF TGTGCCAGCAGTGTAGAAAACATTCAGTACTTC
. TRBJ2-1 TRBV7-2 . CASSIQWSSYNEQFF TGTGCCAGCAGCATACAGTGGAGCTCCTACAATGAGCAGTTCTTC
. TRBJ2-7 TRBV28 . CANSFGTYEQYF TGTGCCAACAGTTTCGGCACCTACGAGCAGTACTTC
. TRBJ2-7 TRBV12-3/TRBV12-4 . CASSLLEGSYEQYF TGTGCCAGCAGTCTCCTTGAGGGTTCATACGAGCAGTACTTC
. TRBJ1-2 TRBV10-2 . CASSLGDDYGYTF TGCGCCAGCAGTTTAGGGGATGACTATGGCTACACCTTC
. TRBJ2-3 TRBV6-2/TRBV6-3 TRBD2 CASSPPAGGPTDTQYF TGTGCCAGCAGTCCACCAGCGGGGGGGCCGACAGATACGCAGTATTTT
few TRBJ1-2 TRBV7-9 . CASSLAEGLRYGYTF TGTGCCAGCAGCTTAGCGGAGGGACTCCGTTATGGCTACACCTTC
. TRBJ2-3 TRBV5-5 TRBD2 CASGTSRTDTQYF TGTGCCAGCGGGACTAGTCGCACAGATACGCAGTATTTT
few TRBJ1-2 TRBV20-1 . CSLRDPGKYGYTF TGCAGTCTCAGAGACCCAGGGAAGTATGGCTACACCTTC
few TRBJ1-5 TRBV24-1 . CATSDAGAGTQPQHF TGTGCCACCAGTGATGCCGGGGCCGGGACCCAGCCCCAGCATTTT
. TRBJ2-3 TRBV5-3 . CASSLAGLSHTQYF TGTGCCAGCAGCTTGGCGGGACTTTCTCATACGCAGTATTTT
. TRBJ2-1 TRBV28 TRBD2 CASTTRGGSYEQFF TGTGCCAGCACCACGCGGGGCGGGAGCTATGAGCAGTTCTTC
. TRBJ2-3 TRBV5-5 . CASSQTFADTQYF TGTGCCAGCAGCCAAACCTTCGCAGATACGCAATATTTT
few TRBJ2-1 TRBV7-8 TRBD2 CASSPREGNNEQFF TGTGCCAGCAGCCCGAGGGAGGGGAACAATGAGCAGTTCTTC
. TRBJ1-1 TRBV6-5 . CASSYSRGGGTEAFF TGTGCCAGCAGTTACTCGAGGGGAGGGGGCACTGAAGCTTTCTTT
. TRBJ2-2 TRBV27 . CASSLPVGELFF TGTGCCAGCAGTCTCCCTGTGGGGGAGCTGTTTTTT
. TRBJ1-1 TRBV20-1 . CSARDWGRANTEAFF TGCAGTGCTAGAGATTGGGGCAGGGCGAACACTGAAGCTTTCTTT
once TRBJ1-1 TRBV5-1 . CASSLVAGLSTEAFF TGCGCCAGCAGCTTGGTGGCAGGTCTGAGCACTGAAGCTTTCTTT
few TRBJ1-1 TRBV12-3/TRBV12-4 TRBD1 CASSTKQGAGGTEAFF TGTGCCAGCAGCACAAAACAGGGGGCTGGTGGCACTGAAGCTTTCTTT